This T cell receptor beta chain was obtained from a study of blood T cell repertoires in COVID-19. Study-level information: The analysed material was cDNA or gDNA that came from T cells, B-cell-depleted T cells, or PBMCs.

Libraries were prepared by immunoSEQ multiplex PCR; TCRdb keeps only in-frame clonotypes and omits some of them. The sample includes about 87,000 clones, around nine tenths of them seen just once. V gave up 4 bases and J gave up 7 bases; unmatched junction bases: 7. Per germline, CDR1 SGHTA and CDR2 FQGNSA. The CDR3 extends over 15 amino acids. Sequenced sample: peripheral blood. The receptor's source is a man aged 35-49 years with acute or convalescent COVID-19. The J gene is TRBJ1-2, the V gene TRBV7-2, with 12 bases aligning to TRBD1. The CDR3 reads CASSSWDRGRSGYTF. The DNA for the CDR3 is TGTGCCAGCAGCTCCTGGGACAGGGGGCGAAGTGGCTACACCTTC. The whole variable domain, remainder taken from reference TRBV7-2 and TRBJ1-2, is GAGVSQSPSNKVTEKGKDVELRCDPISGHTALYWYRQSLGQGLEFLIYFQGNSAPDKSGLPSDRFSAERTGGSVSTLTIQRTQQEDSAVYLCASSSWDRGRSGYTFGSGTRLTVV.